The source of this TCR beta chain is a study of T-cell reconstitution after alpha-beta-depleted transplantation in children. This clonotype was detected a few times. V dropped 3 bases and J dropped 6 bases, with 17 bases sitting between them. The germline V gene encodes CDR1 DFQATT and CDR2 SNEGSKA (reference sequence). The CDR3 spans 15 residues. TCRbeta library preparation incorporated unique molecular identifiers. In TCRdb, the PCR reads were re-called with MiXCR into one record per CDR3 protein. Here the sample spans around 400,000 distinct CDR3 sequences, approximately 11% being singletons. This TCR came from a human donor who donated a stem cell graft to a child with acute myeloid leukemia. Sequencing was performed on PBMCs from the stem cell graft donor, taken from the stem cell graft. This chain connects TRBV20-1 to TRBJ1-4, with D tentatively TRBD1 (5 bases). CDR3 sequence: CSARDPGLADEKLFF. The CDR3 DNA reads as TGCAGTGCTAGGGACCCAGGGTTGGCGGATGAAAAACTGTTTTTT.